The 21 T cell receptor beta chains below were found in one sample sequenced in a study of blood T cell repertoires in COVID-19. Here immunoSEQ multiplex PCR was the method, and the copy in TCRdb shows in-frame clones only, minus some. The sample lists about 260,000 clones; 84% were seen once. The sequenced sample consisted of peripheral blood. These receptors were collected from a middle-aged woman who had recovered from COVID-19.

This chain uses TRBV7-8 with TRBJ1-2; D might be TRBD1 (6 bases). The CDR3 length is 16 residues. Trimming shortened V by 5 bases and J by 1 base, and 17 bases separated the two germline ends. The germline V gene has CDR1 SGHVS and CDR2 FQNEAQ. CDR3 residues: CASSLEAGALNYGYTF. The CDR3 DNA follows: TGTGCCAGCAGCCTCGAAGCGGGGGCCCTTAACTATGGCTACACCTTC.

The chain carries TRBV18 and TRBJ2-3, with 7 bases lining up with TRBD1. The trim removed 8 bases at V and 3 bases at J, leaving 14 bases unmatched. Germline assignment: CDR1 KGHSH and CDR2 LQKENI. CDR3 size: 16 residues. The CDR3 sequence: CASTRGYRGATDTQYF. For the CDR3, the DNA is TGTGCCAGCACCAGGGGATACAGGGGCGCAACAGATACGCAGTATTTT.

The sample holds a few counts of this clone. J is TRBJ1-1 and V is TRBV5-1, with D perhaps TRBD1 (5 bases). Germline V gives CDR1 SGHRS, CDR2 YFSETQ. V dropped 2 bases and J dropped 5 bases, with 13 bases sitting between them. This CDR3 spans 14 amino acids. The CDR3, as DNA: TGCGCCAGCAGCTTCCTCGGGGGTAGGACTGAAGCTTTCTTT. This sequence encodes CASSFLGGRTEAFF.

This clone has a single count. V gene TRBV5-1 combines with J gene TRBJ1-1; a possible D gene is TRBD1 (5 bases). This CDR3 region has 13 residues. V was trimmed by 4 bases and J by 5 bases, leaving 12 bases between them. In germline, CDR1 is SGHRS, CDR2 YFSETQ. The CDR3 sequence is CASSNAEGTEAFF. In DNA, the CDR3 is TGCGCCAGCAGCAACGCGGAGGGGACTGAAGCTTTCTTT.

This clone appeared many times. V gene TRBV19 combines with J gene TRBJ1-1; D unresolved. Trimming stripped 7 bases from V and 4 bases from J, with 16 bases between. Germline CDR1 LNHDA, CDR2 SQIVND (reference sequence). The CDR3 covers 14 residues. This CDR3 reads CASTPRGGPTEAFF. CDR3 coding DNA: TGTGCCAGTACCCCTCGGGGAGGGCCCACTGAAGCTTTCTTT.

The chain is built from TRBV19 and TRBJ1-4, with TRBD1 matching over 7 bases. With 2 bases clipped from V and 7 bases from J, the junction kept 7 bases outside the gene matches. The CDR3 totals 15 residues. CDR1 is LNHDA, CDR2 SQIVND, per germline (reference sequence). The CDR3 protein is CASSITGTAVEKLFF. The DNA of the CDR3 is TGTGCCAGTAGTATAACCGGGACAGCGGTTGAAAAACTGTTTTTT.

This clone has a handful of counts. The rearrangement uses TRBV11-3 and TRBJ2-7; the D gene is possibly TRBD2 (5 bases). This CDR3 contains 12 residues. Germline CDR1 reads SGHNT; CDR2 reads YENEEA. The germline V and J ends were trimmed by 0 bases and 6 bases, with 6 bases remaining between them. In DNA form, the CDR3 reads TGTGCCAGCAGCTTAGATGCGGGCGAGCAGTACTTC. Amino acids: CASSLDAGEQYF. Full variable domain (remainder filled in from reference TRBV11-3 and TRBJ2-7): EAGVVQSPRYKIIEKKQPVAFWCNPISGHNTLYWYLQNLGQGPELLIRYENEEAVDDSQLPKDRFSAERLKGVDSTLKIQPAELGDSAVYLCASSLDAGEQYFGPGTRLTVT.

The chain recombines TRBV2 with TRBJ1-2; D is possibly TRBD1 (5 bases). The V gene's germline CDR1 is SNHLY and CDR2 FYNNEI. The CDR3 runs to 16 residues. Trimming shortened V by 6 bases and J by 4 bases, and 21 bases separated the two germline ends. The CDR3 is CASSPSRQLMSYGYTF. The CDR3 bases are TGTGCCAGCAGCCCTTCGCGACAGCTAATGAGCTATGGCTACACCTTC.

This chain joins TRBV6-4 and TRBJ2-1; D is possibly TRBD2 (5 bases). CDR3 length: 13 residues. V shed 4 bases and J shed 9 bases, with 13 bases lying between them. CDR1 MRHNA and CDR2 SNTAGT come from the germline V gene. CDR3 DNA sequence: TGTGCCAGCAGTGTTTACCCTCGGGGTGAGCAGTTCTTC. It specifies CASSVYPRGEQFF.

V usage is TRBV28 and J usage is TRBJ1-6; no reliable D call. This CDR3 is 12 amino acids long. Germline V gene sequence: CDR1 MDHEN, CDR2 SYDVKM. V was cut by 2 bases and J by 9 bases, with 5 bases left in between. The CDR3 is CASSLAGSPLHF. In DNA form, the CDR3 reads TGTGCCAGCAGTTTAGCGGGTTCACCCCTCCACTTT.

The sample holds a few counts of this clone. This chain links TRBV19 with TRBJ1-5; 7 bases match TRBD1. CDR1 LNHDA and CDR2 SQIVND come from the germline V gene (reference sequence). Trimming at V came to 7 bases and at J to 3 bases, leaving 12 bases not matched to a gene. This CDR3 region has 16 residues. In DNA, the CDR3 is TGTGCCAGTAACCCTAACCGGGACAGTAACAATCAGCCCCAGCATTTT. This sequence encodes CASNPNRDSNNQPQHF.

This clone has only one observation. The chain carries TRBV30 and TRBJ2-3; 7 bases align to TRBD2. Germline CDR1 and CDR2: GTSNPN and SVGIG (reference sequence). Losses at the gene ends were 5 bases for V and 4 bases for J; bases not matched to a gene: 9. The length of the CDR3 is 14 residues. CDR3 region: CAWVAGEGPDTQYF. For the CDR3, the DNA is TGTGCCTGGGTCGCGGGGGAGGGTCCAGATACGCAGTATTTT.

The V gene is TRBV7-3, the J gene TRBJ2-3; 9 bases map to TRBD2. This CDR3 comprises 16 residues. From germline, CDR1 is SGHTA and CDR2 FQGTGA. V lost 2 bases and J lost 5; bases outside the gene matches: 8. The CDR3 sequence: CASSLLGRGGRDTQYF. The CDR3 nucleotides are TGTGCCAGCAGCTTACTCGGGCGGGGGGGCCGAGATACGCAGTATTTT.

The chain couples TRBV6-2 or TRBV6-3 to TRBJ1-1; D is possibly TRBD1 (5 bases). The CDR3 totals 13 residues. With 4 bases removed from V and 3 bases from J, the gap between germline ends came to 9 bases. Germline V gene sequence: CDR1 MNHEY, CDR2 SVGEGT. DNA of the CDR3: TGTGCCAGCAGTTCTGACAGCTACACTGAAGCTTTCTTT. Translated, it gives CASSSDSYTEAFF.

The CDR3 DNA reads as TGTGCCAGTAGTATTGAGGGGGGGGGTGGCAATCAGCCCCAGCATTTT. Translating gives CASSIEGGGGNQPQHF. The J gene is TRBJ1-5, the V gene TRBV19; tentatively, D is TRBD1 (6 bases). The CDR3 spans 16 residues. V gave up 3 bases and J gave up 2 bases, with 14 bases separating them. The germline gives CDR1 LNHDA, CDR2 SQIVND (reference sequence).

This clone was observed a few times. The rearrangement links TRBV15 to TRBJ1-1, with D unresolved. The V and J ends lost 2 bases and 4 bases respectively, with 11 bases between them. The CDR3 consists of 14 residues. Looked up from germline, CDR1 is LNHNV and CDR2 is YYDKDF (reference sequence). DNA of the CDR3: TGTGCCACCAGCAGAACTCTCGCAAGCACTGAAGCTTTCTTT. This sequence encodes CATSRTLASTEAFF.

The gene calls are TRBV11-2 and TRBJ2-1; 7 bases agree with TRBD1. Trimming at V came to 5 bases and at J to 2 bases, leaving 3 bases not matched to a gene. The CDR3 sequence is 14 residues long. CDR1 SGHAT and CDR2 FQNNGV come from the germline V gene. The CDR3 sequence is CASSPGQPYNEQFF. The CDR3 coding sequence is TGTGCCAGCAGCCCGGGACAGCCCTACAATGAGCAGTTCTTC.

V usage is TRBV28 and J usage is TRBJ1-2, with 8 bases fitting TRBD1. Germline V gives CDR1 MDHEN, CDR2 SYDVKM. The ends lost 3 bases at V and 7 bases at J; junction bases unmatched: 7. The CDR3 has 14 residues. CDR3 sequence (DNA): TGTGCCAGCAGTTTTTCTGCAGGGGGCCTTGGCTACACCTTC. It translates to CASSFSAGGLGYTF.

The chain recombines TRBV29-1 with TRBJ1-1; the match to TRBD1 covers 8 bases. The CDR3 totals 13 residues. The V segment lost 7 bases and the J segment 3 bases; nucleotides outside the gene matches: 7. Germline V lookup: CDR1 SQVTM, CDR2 ANQGSEA. The CDR3 DNA reads TGCAGCGGCTCGACAGGGGTCGACACTGAAGCTTTCTTT. Amino acids: CSGSTGVDTEAFF.

The rearrangement links TRBV5-1 to TRBJ1-1; weak D call: TRBD1 (6 bases). Germline V CDR1 and CDR2: SGHRS, YFSETQ. The CDR3 contains 17 residues. The V gene lost 4 bases and the J gene lost 1 base, with 20 bases spanning the gap. The CDR3 sequence is CASSPQPAGATNTEAFF. The CDR3 DNA reads TGCGCCAGCAGCCCCCAACCCGCAGGGGCCACGAACACTGAAGCTTTCTTT.

This clone was seen just once. This chain links TRBV6-5 with TRBJ2-5, with 9 bases aligning to TRBD1. The CDR3 consists of 14 residues. Per germline, CDR1 MNHEY and CDR2 SVGAGI. V lost 6 bases to trimming and J lost 6 bases; unmatched junction nucleotides: 8. The CDR3 DNA follows: TGTGCCAGCAGGGTCACAGGGGGCGCGCAGACCCAGTACTTC. This codes for CASRVTGGAQTQYF.